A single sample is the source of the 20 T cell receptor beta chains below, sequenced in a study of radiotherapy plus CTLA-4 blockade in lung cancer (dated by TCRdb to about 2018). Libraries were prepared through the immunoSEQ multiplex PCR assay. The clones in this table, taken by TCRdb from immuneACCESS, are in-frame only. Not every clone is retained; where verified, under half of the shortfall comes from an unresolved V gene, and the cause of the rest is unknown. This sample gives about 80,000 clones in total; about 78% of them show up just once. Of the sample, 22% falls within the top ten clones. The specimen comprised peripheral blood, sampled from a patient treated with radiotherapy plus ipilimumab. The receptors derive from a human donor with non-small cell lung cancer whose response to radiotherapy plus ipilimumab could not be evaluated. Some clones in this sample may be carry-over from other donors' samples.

Written as DNA, the CDR3 is TGTGCCAGCAGTGTAGGACAGAGCCCAAATCAGCCCCAGCATTTT. It codes for CASSVGQSPNQPQHF. The chain is built from TRBV5-8 and TRBJ1-5, with a tentative D call TRBD1 (6 bases). The CDR3 has 15 residues. Trimming removed 5 bases from V and 4 bases from J, with 16 bases in between. Germline V gives CDR1 SGHTS, CDR2 YDEGEE.

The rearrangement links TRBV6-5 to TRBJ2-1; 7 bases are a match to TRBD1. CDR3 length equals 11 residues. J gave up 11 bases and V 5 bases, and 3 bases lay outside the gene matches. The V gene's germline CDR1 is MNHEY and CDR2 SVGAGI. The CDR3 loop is CASSHRGKQFF. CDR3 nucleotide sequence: TGTGCCAGCAGTCACAGGGGTAAGCAGTTCTTC.

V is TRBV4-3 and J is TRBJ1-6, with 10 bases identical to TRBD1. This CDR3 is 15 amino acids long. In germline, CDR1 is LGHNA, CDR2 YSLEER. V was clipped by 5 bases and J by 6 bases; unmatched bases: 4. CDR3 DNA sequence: TGCGCCAGCAGCTACCGGGACAGGGGTAATTCACCCCTCCACTTT. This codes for CASSYRDRGNSPLHF.

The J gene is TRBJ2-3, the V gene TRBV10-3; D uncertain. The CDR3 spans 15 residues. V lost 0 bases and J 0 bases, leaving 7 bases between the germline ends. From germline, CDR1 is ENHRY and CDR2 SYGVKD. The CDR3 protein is CAISESELSTDTQYF. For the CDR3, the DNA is TGTGCCATCAGTGAGTCGGAGCTAAGCACAGATACGCAGTATTTT.

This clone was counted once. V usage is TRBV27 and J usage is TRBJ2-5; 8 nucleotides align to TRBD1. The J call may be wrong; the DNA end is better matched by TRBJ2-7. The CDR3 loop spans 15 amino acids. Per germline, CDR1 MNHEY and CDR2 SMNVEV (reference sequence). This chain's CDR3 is CASSTGTGYTYEQYF. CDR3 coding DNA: TGTGCCAGCAGTACCGGGACAGGCTACACCTACGAGCAGTACTTC.

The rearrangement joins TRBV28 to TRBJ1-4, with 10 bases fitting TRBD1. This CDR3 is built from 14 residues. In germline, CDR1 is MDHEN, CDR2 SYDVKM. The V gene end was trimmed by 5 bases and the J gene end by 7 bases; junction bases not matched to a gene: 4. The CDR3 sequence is CASSADRGSEKLFF. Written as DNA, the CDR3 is TGTGCCAGCAGTGCGGACAGGGGGAGTGAAAAACTGTTTTTT.

CDR3 nucleotide sequence: TGTGCCAGCACCGGGGACAGCCGGGGTGGAGGCTACACCTTC. Protein sequence: CASTGDSRGGGYTF. V usage is TRBV28 and J usage is TRBJ1-2; 7 nucleotides agree with TRBD1. Germline CDR1 MDHEN, CDR2 SYDVKM. The junction had 13 bases not matched to a gene; V was cut back by 7 bases and J by 8 bases. The CDR3 length is 14 residues.

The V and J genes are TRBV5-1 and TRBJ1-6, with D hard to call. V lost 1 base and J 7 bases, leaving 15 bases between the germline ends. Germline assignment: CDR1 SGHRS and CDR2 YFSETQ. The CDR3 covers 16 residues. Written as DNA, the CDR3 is TGCGCCAGCAGCTTGATGCCGGCAGGTGGCAATTCACCCCTCCACTTT. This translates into CASSLMPAGGNSPLHF.

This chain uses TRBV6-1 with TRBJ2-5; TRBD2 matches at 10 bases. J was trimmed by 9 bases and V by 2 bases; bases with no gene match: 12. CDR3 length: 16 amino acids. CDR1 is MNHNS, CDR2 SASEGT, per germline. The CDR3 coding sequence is TGTGCCAGCAGTGAACTAGCGGGGGCCAGCCCTCGCCCCCAGTACTTC. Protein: CASSELAGASPRPQYF.

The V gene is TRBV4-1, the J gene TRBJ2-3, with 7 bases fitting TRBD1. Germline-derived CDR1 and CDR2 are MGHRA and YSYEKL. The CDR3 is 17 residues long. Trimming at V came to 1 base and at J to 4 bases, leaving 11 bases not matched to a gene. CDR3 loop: CASSQGIGQVGADTQYF. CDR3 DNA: TGCGCCAGCAGCCAAGGGATCGGACAGGTGGGGGCAGATACGCAGTATTTT.

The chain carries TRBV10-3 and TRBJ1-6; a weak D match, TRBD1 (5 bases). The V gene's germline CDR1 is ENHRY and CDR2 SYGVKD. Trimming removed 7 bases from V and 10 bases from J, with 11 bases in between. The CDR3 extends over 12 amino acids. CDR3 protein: CAIKQGRSPLHF. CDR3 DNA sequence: TGTGCCATCAAGCAGGGAAGGTCACCCCTCCACTTT.

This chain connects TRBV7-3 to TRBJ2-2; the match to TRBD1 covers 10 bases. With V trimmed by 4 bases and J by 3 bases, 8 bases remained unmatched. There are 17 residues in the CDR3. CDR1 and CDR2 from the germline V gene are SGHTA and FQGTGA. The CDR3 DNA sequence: TGTGCCAGCAGCTCGTATCCGGGACAGGGGTACACCGGGGAGCTGTTTTTT. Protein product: CASSSYPGQGYTGELFF.

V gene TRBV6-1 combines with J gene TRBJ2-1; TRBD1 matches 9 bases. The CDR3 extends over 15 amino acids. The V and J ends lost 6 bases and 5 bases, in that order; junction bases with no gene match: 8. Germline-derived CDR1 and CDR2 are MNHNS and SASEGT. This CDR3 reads CASRKGRQGDNEQFF. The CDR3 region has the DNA TGTGCCAGCAGAAAGGGGAGACAGGGGGACAATGAGCAGTTCTTC.

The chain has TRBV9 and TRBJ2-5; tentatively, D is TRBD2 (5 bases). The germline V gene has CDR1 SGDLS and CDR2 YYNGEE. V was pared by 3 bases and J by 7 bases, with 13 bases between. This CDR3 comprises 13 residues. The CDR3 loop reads CASSGPGFGTQYF. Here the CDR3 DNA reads TGTGCCAGCAGCGGCCCGGGGTTTGGGACCCAGTACTTC. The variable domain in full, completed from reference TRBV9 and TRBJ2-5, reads DSGVTQTPKHLITATGQRVTLRCSPRSGDLSVYWYQQSLDQGLQFLIQYYNGEERAKGNILERFSAQQFPDLHSELNLSSLELGDSALYFCASSGPGFGTQYFGPGTRLLVL.

In DNA form, the CDR3 reads TGTGCCAGCAGCCCGATGAGGTCCGCCGCCCTCTACGAGCAGTACTTC. Amino acids: CASSPMRSAALYEQYF. The chain has TRBV7-2 and TRBJ2-7; the D is unclear. V was shortened by 5 bases and J by 3 bases, with 20 bases between the two germline ends. Germline V gives CDR1 SGHTA, CDR2 FQGNSA. This CDR3 spans 16 amino acids.

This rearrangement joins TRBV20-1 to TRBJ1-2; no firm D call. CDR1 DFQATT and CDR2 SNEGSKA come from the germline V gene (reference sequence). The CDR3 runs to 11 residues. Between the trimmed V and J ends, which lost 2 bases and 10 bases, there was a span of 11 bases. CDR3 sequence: CSARSTQVYTF. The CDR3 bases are TGCAGTGCTAGATCCACTCAGGTCTACACCTTC.

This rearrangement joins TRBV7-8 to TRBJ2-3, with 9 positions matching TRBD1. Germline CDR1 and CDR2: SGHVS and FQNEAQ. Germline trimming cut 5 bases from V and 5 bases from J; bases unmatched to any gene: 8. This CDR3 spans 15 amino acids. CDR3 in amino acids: CASSGGQGKGDTQYF. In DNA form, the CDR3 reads TGTGCCAGCAGCGGCGGACAGGGGAAAGGAGATACGCAGTATTTT.

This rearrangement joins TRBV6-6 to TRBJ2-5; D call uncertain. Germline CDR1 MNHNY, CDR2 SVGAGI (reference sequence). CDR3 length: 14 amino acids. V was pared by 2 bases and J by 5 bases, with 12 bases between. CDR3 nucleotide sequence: TGTGCCAGCAGTTACGGTGGAGTCTCGGAGACCCAGTACTTC. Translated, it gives CASSYGGVSETQYF.

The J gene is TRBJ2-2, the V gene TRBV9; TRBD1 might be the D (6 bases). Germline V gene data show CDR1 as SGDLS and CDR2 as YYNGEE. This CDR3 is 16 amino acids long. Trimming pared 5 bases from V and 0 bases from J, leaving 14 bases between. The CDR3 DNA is TGTGCCAGCAGGCCTCCGGGGACATCGAACACCGGGGAGCTGTTTTTT. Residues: CASRPPGTSNTGELFF.

For the CDR3, the DNA is TGTGCCAGCAGCTTAGTGGCGGGGGGACAACGAGAGCAGTTCTTC. It encodes CASSLVAGGQREQFF. V usage is TRBV7-9 and J usage is TRBJ2-1; 8 nucleotides match TRBD2. This CDR3 spans 15 amino acids. CDR1 SEHNR and CDR2 FQNEAQ come from the germline V gene (reference sequence). J gave up 10 bases and V 1 base, and 9 bases lay outside the gene matches.